One and the same sample provided the 5 T cell receptor beta chains below, sequenced in a study of cytotoxic CD8 clonotypes in ibrutinib-treated CLL. Profiled with immunoSEQ multiplex PCR; TCRdb holds only in-frame clones, not every one. The sample holds approximately 60,000 clones, roughly 54% seen once. Material: PBMCs, obtained at disease progression, from a patient treated with ibrutinib. Receptor source: a human donor with chronic lymphocytic leukemia.

The rearrangement uses TRBV6-5 and TRBJ2-2; D might be TRBD1 (6 bases). The length of the CDR3 is 14 residues. The V end lost 6 bases, the J end lost 6 bases, and 14 bases lay between the germline ends. CDR1 is MNHEY and CDR2 is SVGAGI in the germline V gene. This CDR3 reads CASRNGQTPGELFF. For the CDR3, the DNA is TGTGCCAGCAGGAATGGACAGACCCCCGGGGAGCTGTTTTTT.

The V gene is TRBV1, the J gene TRBJ2-3; the table gives TRBD2 as D, unverified against the DNA. TRBV1 is marked as a pseudogene. The CDR3 has 18 amino acids. CDR3 nucleotide sequence: TGCACCAGCAGCCAAAAGATAGCGGGAGAGCTCAGCACAGATACGCAGTATTTT. This gives the protein CTSSQKIAGELSTDTQYF.

This clone was found a few times. The chain combines TRBV7-8 with TRBJ2-7; 8 bases are a match to TRBD2. The CDR3 runs to 13 residues. Germline V gene lookup returns CDR1 SGHVS and CDR2 FQNEAQ. V dropped 1 base and J dropped 9; count of bases not matched to a gene: 5. The CDR3 region is CASSLGAGAGQYF. In DNA, the CDR3 is TGTGCCAGCAGCTTAGGAGCGGGGGCAGGGCAGTACTTC.

This chain joins TRBV27 and TRBJ2-7; no definite D call. This CDR3 has 14 amino acids. Germline lookup yields CDR1 MNHEY and CDR2 SMNVEV (reference sequence). Between the trimmed V and J ends, which lost 5 bases and 2 bases, there was a span of 13 bases. The CDR3 region has the DNA TGTGCCAGCAGTCTGCGACCGGGTCCCTACGAGCAGTACTTC. This sequence encodes CASSLRPGPYEQYF.

This clone occurred a few times. The chain is built from TRBV19 and TRBJ2-1, with D possibly being TRBD2 (5 bases). Trimming left V 6 bases short and J 0 bases short, with 12 bases between. Germline V lookup: CDR1 LNHDA, CDR2 SQIVND (reference sequence). The CDR3 contains 15 residues. The CDR3 DNA is TGTGCCAGTAGGAGGCCGGGGAGCTCCTACAATGAGCAGTTCTTC. Translation: CASRRPGSSYNEQFF.